The entry below gives a single T cell receptor (beta chain) sequence along with its context. Its antigen is not known. The data belong to a study of Graves' ophthalmopathy and Graves' hyperthyroidism. Trimming removed 0 bases from V and 1 base from J, with 13 bases in between. Germline assignment: CDR1 SGHRS and CDR2 YFSETQ. CDR3 length: 16 amino acids. Study conclusions and caveats: A model of 13 signatures distinguished ophthalmopathy from stable hyperthyroidism at approximately 90% sensitivity and nearly 82% specificity. With 65% to 71% sensitivity and about 72% specificity, the model predicted ophthalmopathy progression. Blood shared most expanded thyroid clonotypes above 0.001 frequency.

The diagnostic workup employed clinical symptoms, serum thyroxine, TRAb, thyroid ultrasound and orbital computed tomography. For repertoire sequencing, the TCR beta CDR3 regions were amplified from RNA transcripts. RT-PCR in the first round used HTBI primers; a second-round multiplex PCR followed. TCRdb re-called the multiplex PCR reads with MiXCR, one entry per CDR3 protein. This repertoire shows about 740,000 distinct CDR3 sequences, roughly two fifths found once; its top ten account for less than 55%. The sequenced material came from peripheral blood. This receptor was obtained from an adult man with Graves' ophthalmopathy. This chain connects TRBV5-1 to TRBJ1-1; the D is unclear. The CDR3 bases are TGCGCCAGCAGCTTGGGCTTAGCCAACTCGAACACTGAAGCTTTCTTT. Translation gives CASSLGLANSNTEAFF.